A selection of T cell receptor beta chains follows, all from one sample in a study of post-analysis software for immune sequencing data. TCRdb passed the PCR reads through MiXCR, listing each CDR3 protein once. This table has more than 500,000 distinct CDR3 sequences, approximately 34% appearing once. The sequenced sample consisted of blood. All receptors come from a girl aged 2 to 17 with multiple sclerosis. Both conserved end residues are part of each CDR3. D genes are given only for firm matches. The size entry is marked missing in some rows and otherwise reads once, few, many or a size class.

TRBV5-1	TRBJ1-2	.	.	CASSFEAGVQGYTF	TGCGCCAGCAGCTTTGAAGCAGGGGTTCAGGGCTACACCTTC
TRBV5-1	TRBJ2-7	.	many	CASSLVDSRYEQYF	TGCGCCAGCAGCTTGGTGGACAGCAGATACGAGCAGTACTTC
TRBV21-1	TRBJ2-7	.	.	CASSKAQESSYEQYF	TGTGCCAGCAGCAAAGCGCAAGAGAGCTCCTACGAGCAGTACTTC
TRBV4-1	TRBJ2-7	TRBD1	.	CANSQDRGDPYEQYF	TGCGCCAACAGCCAAGACAGGGGGGACCCCTACGAGCAGTACTTC
TRBV6-2/TRBV6-3	TRBJ1-1	.	.	CASSFNWGEAFF	TGTGCCAGCAGTTTTAATTGGGGTGAAGCTTTCTTT
TRBV6-5	TRBJ1-2	.	.	CASSYSKVYREGYTF	TGTGCCAGCAGTTACTCGAAGGTTTACAGGGAAGGCTACACCTTC
TRBV21-1	TRBJ1-5	.	.	CASSPPGQFIHSNQPQHF	TGTGCCAGCAGCCCTCCGGGACAGTTTATTCATAGCAATCAGCCCCAGCATTTT
TRBV28	TRBJ2-5	TRBD2	.	CASRQIAGGRETQYF	TGTGCCAGCAGACAAATAGCGGGGGGGAGAGAGACCCAGTACTTC
TRBV5-1	TRBJ1-2	.	.	CASSPTGAAGYTF	TGCGCCAGCAGCCCGACCGGCGCAGCTGGCTACACCTTC
TRBV2	TRBJ2-5	.	.	CASKKELVDQETQYF	TGTGCCAGCAAAAAAGAACTAGTGGACCAAGAGACCCAGTACTTC
TRBV29-1	TRBJ1-1	.	few	CSVWGQIEAFF	TGCAGCGTTTGGGGGCAGATTGAAGCTTTCTTT
TRBV2	TRBJ2-7	TRBD1	.	CASSARQGHEQYF	TGTGCCAGCAGTGCAAGACAGGGCCACGAGCAGTACTTC
TRBV10-3	TRBJ1-2	.	few	CAINSGTGDYGYTF	TGTGCCATCAATTCCGGGACGGGAGACTATGGCTACACCTTC
TRBV12-3/TRBV12-4	TRBJ2-1	.	many	CASSLGEWGHNEQFF	TGTGCCAGCAGTTTAGGGGAATGGGGGCACAATGAGCAGTTCTTC
TRBV3-1	TRBJ1-1	.	once	CASSQDHDRGTEAFF	TGTGCCAGCAGCCAAGATCACGACAGAGGAACTGAAGCTTTCTTT
TRBV6-1	TRBJ1-1	.	.	CASSEQDVWTTEAFF	TGTGCCAGCAGTGAACAGGATGTTTGGACCACTGAAGCTTTCTTT
TRBV10-3	TRBJ1-2	.	.	CAISEGASNYGYTF	TGTGCCATCAGTGAGGGTGCCTCTAACTATGGCTACACCTTC
TRBV5-1	TRBJ1-1	.	few	CASSLGQFNEAFF	TGCGCCAGCAGCTTGGGGCAGTTTAACGAAGCTTTCTTT
TRBV6-5	TRBJ2-3	TRBD2	.	CASSYGAGGSTDTQYF	TGTGCCAGCAGTTACGGAGCGGGGGGGAGCACAGATACGCAGTATTTT
TRBV29-1	TRBJ1-1	.	.	CSVGTGVTTEAFF	TGCAGCGTTGGGACGGGGGTGACCACTGAAGCTTTCTTT
TRBV10-3	TRBJ1-2	.	.	CAIKGGGPAGYTF	TGTGCCATCAAAGGGGGGGGGCCGGCTGGCTACACCTTC
TRBV12-3/TRBV12-4	TRBJ2-2	.	.	CASSLNGRELFF	TGTGCCAGCAGTTTAAATGGCCGGGAGCTGTTTTTT
TRBV12-3/TRBV12-4	TRBJ2-5	TRBD2	.	CASSVPLAGWRETQYF	TGTGCCAGCAGTGTACCACTAGCGGGGTGGCGAGAGACCCAGTACTTC
TRBV10-3	TRBJ2-1	TRBD2	.	CAISVTSGEGNEQFF	TGTGCCATCAGTGTTACTAGCGGAGAGGGCAATGAGCAGTTCTTC
TRBV28	TRBJ2-3	.	.	CASSLGGMRITDTQYF	TGTGCCAGCAGTTTAGGGGGCATGAGGATCACAGATACGCAGTATTTT
TRBV5-1	TRBJ1-1	.	.	CASSLGTTEAFF	TGCGCCAGCAGCTTGGGGACCACTGAAGCTTTCTTT
TRBV6-1	TRBJ1-2	.	.	CASSEGSRAPYGYTF	TGTGCCAGCAGTGAAGGATCCCGAGCGCCTTATGGCTACACCTTC
TRBV7-6	TRBJ1-4	.	few	CASSLVWKGANEKLFF	TGTGCCAGCAGCTTAGTATGGAAGGGGGCTAATGAAAAACTGTTTTTT
TRBV7-3	TRBJ2-3	.	.	CASSVDGYTDTQYF	TGTGCCAGCAGCGTCGACGGCTACACAGATACGCAGTATTTT
TRBV20-1	TRBJ2-1	.	few	CSARDGSGRTYNEQFF	TGCAGTGCTAGAGATGGTTCAGGGAGAACCTACAATGAGCAGTTCTTC
TRBV6-6	TRBJ2-7	.	.	CANTEGDGWGEQYF	TGTGCCAACACGGAGGGCGACGGCTGGGGCGAGCAGTACTTC
TRBV20-1	TRBJ2-1	TRBD1	.	CSAETTTGPPYNEQFF	TGCAGTGCGGAAACCACGACAGGGCCCCCCTACAATGAGCAGTTCTTC
TRBV24-1	TRBJ2-5	.	.	CATSDDPTRDLKKTQYF	TGTGCCACCAGTGATGATCCCACTAGGGACCTGAAGAAGACCCAGTACTTC
TRBV3-1	TRBJ2-1	TRBD2	.	CASSHPGLAPIEQFF	TGTGCCAGCAGCCACCCGGGACTAGCGCCTATTGAGCAGTTCTTC
TRBV6-6	TRBJ2-7	TRBD1	few	CASSLDRVEQYF	TGTGCCAGCAGCCTTGACAGGGTCGAGCAGTACTTC
TRBV20-1	TRBJ1-4	.	.	CSAPRGVTNEKLFF	TGCAGTGCGCCGAGAGGGGTAACTAATGAAAAACTGTTTTTT
TRBV10-3	TRBJ2-3	TRBD2	.	CARPPGGAGAWRTDTQYF	TGTGCCAGACCTCCGGGAGGAGCGGGGGCTTGGCGCACAGATACGCAGTATTTT
TRBV5-1	TRBJ1-5	.	.	CASSLTGTIDQPQHF	TGCGCCAGCAGCCTGACCGGGACAATCGATCAGCCCCAGCATTTT
TRBV20-1	TRBJ2-1	.	.	CSAGSRNEQFF	TGCAGTGCTGGAAGTCGCAATGAGCAGTTCTTC
TRBV3-1	TRBJ2-1	.	.	CASSRRRTPAYNEQFF	TGTGCCAGCAGCCGACGGAGGACTCCGGCCTACAATGAGCAGTTCTTC
TRBV5-1	TRBJ2-5	TRBD2	.	CASSLPSGGQETQYF	TGCGCCAGCAGCTTGCCCAGCGGGGGCCAAGAGACCCAGTACTTC
TRBV12-5	TRBJ1-2	TRBD1	few	CASGLVTQGGTNYGYTF	TGTGCTAGTGGTTTGGTTACCCAGGGGGGGACTAACTATGGCTACACCTTC
TRBV4-1	TRBJ1-2	TRBD1	.	CASSQDRTGGGGYTF	TGCGCCAGCAGCCAAGACCGTACAGGGGGCGGTGGCTACACCTTC
TRBV6-5	TRBJ1-3	.	few	CASSPGSLSGNTIYF	TGTGCCAGCAGCCCCGGGAGTCTCTCTGGAAACACCATATATTTT
TRBV10-3	TRBJ2-7	TRBD2	few	CAISARGSADEQYF	TGTGCCATCAGTGCGCGGGGGAGCGCGGACGAGCAGTACTTC
TRBV7-9	TRBJ1-5	.	few	CASGRQESNQPQHF	TGTGCCAGCGGGCGACAGGAGTCAAATCAGCCCCAGCATTTT
TRBV7-9	TRBJ2-5	TRBD1	.	CASSLAVTGGMETQYF	TGTGCCAGCAGCTTAGCTGTAACAGGGGGCATGGAGACCCAGTACTTC
TRBV12-3/TRBV12-4	TRBJ2-3	.	.	CASSLRIDTQYF	TGTGCCAGCAGTTTACGGATAGATACGCAGTATTTT
TRBV9	TRBJ2-4	TRBD2	.	CASSVGLAGDQAKNIQYF	TGTGCCAGCAGCGTGGGACTAGCGGGGGACCAAGCCAAAAACATTCAGTACTTC
TRBV7-2	TRBJ2-7	TRBD1	.	CASSSPGQGFYEQYF	TGTGCCAGCAGCTCCCCGGGACAGGGCTTCTACGAGCAGTACTTC
TRBV20-1	TRBJ2-1	.	few	CSAPGLHSYNEQFF	TGCAGTGCTCCCGGACTCCACTCCTACAATGAGCAGTTCTTC
TRBV15	TRBJ2-1	TRBD2	few	CATSETSGRSSYNEQFF	TGTGCCACCAGCGAGACTAGCGGGAGAAGCTCCTACAATGAGCAGTTCTTC
TRBV6-6	TRBJ2-3	TRBD2	.	CASSAGDEGTDTQYF	TGTGCCAGCAGCGCGGGGGATGAAGGCACAGATACGCAGTATTTT
TRBV19	TRBJ2-7	.	.	CASSSQGKPDEQYF	TGTGCCAGTAGTTCACAGGGTAAGCCGGACGAGCAGTACTTC
TRBV10-3	TRBJ2-3	TRBD2	.	CATLSPLTSGGATTDTQYF	TGTGCCACCCTCAGTCCGTTGACTAGCGGGGGGGCGACCACAGATACGCAGTATTTT
TRBV12-3/TRBV12-4	TRBJ2-3	TRBD1	.	CASSSRTGGALDTQYF	TGTGCCAGCAGTTCCCGGACAGGGGGCGCGTTAGATACGCAGTATTTT
TRBV12-3/TRBV12-4	TRBJ2-7	.	.	CASSSDLYEQYF	TGTGCCAGCAGTTCGGATCTCTACGAGCAGTACTTC
TRBV5-1	TRBJ2-7	TRBD1	.	CASSMGQGDHEQYF	TGCGCCAGCAGCATGGGACAGGGAGACCACGAGCAGTACTTC
TRBV4-1	TRBJ2-7	.	.	CASSQDHLGTGTYEQYF	TGCGCCAGCAGCCAAGACCATCTGGGGACCGGGACCTACGAGCAGTACTTC